This T cell receptor beta chain was identified in a study of T cell responses to AZD1222 COVID-19 vaccine. The CDR3 extends over 16 amino acids. Trimming stripped 5 bases from V and 4 bases from J, with 17 bases between. Looked up from germline, CDR1 is MDHEN and CDR2 is SYDVKM. In the case of this clone: Antigen: not known.

Points from the study as a whole: There were repertoire samples only from the period after the peak T cell response. Two AZD1222 administrations were followed by greater Spike-specific TCR breadth and depth. Mapped onto spike, vaccine-associated CD4 TCRs spanned it and were dominant at 160-218 and 743-854. White British donors predominated, females outnumbered males, and clonal diversity was possibly underestimated.

Here immunoSEQ multiplex PCR was the method, and the copy in TCRdb shows in-frame clones only, minus some. Seen here are around 120,000 clones, 70% to 90% observed once, and the top ten hold roughly a sixth. This sequence was found in an adult who received the AZD1222 COVID-19 vaccine. Sequencing used peripheral blood, obtained 28 days after the second AZD1222 dose. This chain connects TRBV28 to TRBJ1-4; D is uncertain. The CDR3 reads CASSPQKFGVNEKLFF. In DNA form, the CDR3 reads TGTGCCAGCAGTCCCCAAAAGTTCGGAGTTAATGAAAAACTGTTTTTT.